The source of this T cell receptor beta chain is a study of T cell changes during pregnancy in multiple sclerosis. Per the germline V gene, CDR1 is SNHLY and CDR2 is FYNNEI. Between the trimmed V and J ends, which lost 1 base and 13 bases, there was a span of 17 bases. The CDR3 has 15 residues. Assay: immunoSEQ multiplex PCR; the TCRdb copy retains only in-frame clones and omits some. The profile shows over 65,000 clones, approximately 93% of them singletons. The table lists this clone with a few counts. The sequenced sample was peripheral blood, obtained in the first trimester of pregnancy. This sequence originates from a female donor with multiple sclerosis, enrolled in a pregnancy study. The chain is built from TRBV2 and TRBJ1-6; a possible D gene is TRBD1 (6 bases). The CDR3 DNA follows: TGTGCCAGCAGTGAAGTGACAGGCGCCTTAATGCCCCTCCACTTT. This gives the protein CASSEVTGALMPLHF.